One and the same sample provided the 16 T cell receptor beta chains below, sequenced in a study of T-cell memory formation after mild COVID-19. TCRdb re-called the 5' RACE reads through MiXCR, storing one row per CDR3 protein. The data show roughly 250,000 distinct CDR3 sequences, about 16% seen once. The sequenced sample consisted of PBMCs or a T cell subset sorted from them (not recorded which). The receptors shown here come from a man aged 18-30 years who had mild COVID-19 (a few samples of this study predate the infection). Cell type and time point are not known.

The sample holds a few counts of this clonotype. The CDR3 region has the DNA TGTGCCACCAGTGACACGCGGGGGTACGGAGATACGCAGTATTTT. This codes for CATSDTRGYGDTQYF. The rearrangement uses TRBV24-1 and TRBJ2-3, with 7 positions matching TRBD2. V dropped 4 bases and J dropped 5; count of bases not matched to a gene: 8. CDR1 and CDR2 from the germline V gene are KGHDR and SFDVKD. The CDR3 spans 15 residues.

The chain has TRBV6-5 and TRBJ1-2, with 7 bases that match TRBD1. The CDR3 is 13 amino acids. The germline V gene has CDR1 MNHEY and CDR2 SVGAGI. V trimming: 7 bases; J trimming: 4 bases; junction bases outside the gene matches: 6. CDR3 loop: CASTTGFSYGYTF. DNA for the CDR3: TGTGCCAGCACGACAGGGTTCAGCTATGGCTACACCTTC.

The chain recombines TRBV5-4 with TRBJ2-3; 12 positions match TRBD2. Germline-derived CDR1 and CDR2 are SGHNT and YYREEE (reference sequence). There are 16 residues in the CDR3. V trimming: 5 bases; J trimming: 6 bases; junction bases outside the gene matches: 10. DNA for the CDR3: TGTGCCAGCAGTTCCCCTAGCGGGGGGGCCAGGGATACGCAGTATTTT. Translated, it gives CASSSPSGGARDTQYF.

CDR3 nucleotide sequence: TGTGCCAGCAGCTGGAGCGGGGAACACCGCCGGGGTACGCAGTATTTT. Translating it yields CASSWSGEHRRGTQYF. The chain employs TRBV9 and TRBJ2-3; 7 nucleotides agree with TRBD2. Trimming at V came to 4 bases and at J to 8 bases, leaving 16 bases not matched to a gene. The CDR3 extends over 16 amino acids. CDR1 and CDR2 (germline): SGDLS, YYNGEE.

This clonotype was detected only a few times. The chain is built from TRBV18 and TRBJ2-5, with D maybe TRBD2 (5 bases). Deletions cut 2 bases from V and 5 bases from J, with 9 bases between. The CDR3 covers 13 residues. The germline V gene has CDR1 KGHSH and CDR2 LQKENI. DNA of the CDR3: TGTGCCAGCTCACCATTGGAGGCGGAGACCCAGTACTTC. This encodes CASSPLEAETQYF. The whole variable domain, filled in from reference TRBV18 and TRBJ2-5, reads NAGVMQNPRHLVRRRGQEARLRCSPMKGHSHVYWYRQLPEEGLKFMVYLQKENIIDESGMPKERFSAEFPKEGPSILRIQQVVRGDSAAYFCASSPLEAETQYFGPGTRLLVL.

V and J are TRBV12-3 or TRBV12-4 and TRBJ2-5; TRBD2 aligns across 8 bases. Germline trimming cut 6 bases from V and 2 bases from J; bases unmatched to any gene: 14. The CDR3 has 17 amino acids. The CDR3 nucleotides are TGTGCCAGCAGCGGACCGAGGCTAGCGGGTGTTCAAGAGACCCAGTACTTC. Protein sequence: CASSGPRLAGVQETQYF.

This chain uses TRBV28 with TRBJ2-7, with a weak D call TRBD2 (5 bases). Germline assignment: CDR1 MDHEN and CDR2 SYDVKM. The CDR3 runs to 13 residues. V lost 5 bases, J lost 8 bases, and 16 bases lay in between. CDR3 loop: CASSLPSGSKQYV. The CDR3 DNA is TGTGCCAGCAGTCTCCCCTCGGGGTCTAAGCAGTACGTC.

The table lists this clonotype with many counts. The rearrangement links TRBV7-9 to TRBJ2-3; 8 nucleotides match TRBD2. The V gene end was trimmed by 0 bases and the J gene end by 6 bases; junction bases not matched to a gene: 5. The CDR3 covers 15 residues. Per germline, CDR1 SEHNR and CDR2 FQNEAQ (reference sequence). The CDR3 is CASSLAEAGADTQYF. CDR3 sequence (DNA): TGTGCCAGCAGCTTAGCGGAAGCGGGGGCTGATACGCAGTATTTT.

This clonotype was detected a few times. The CDR3 protein is CASTVVYGYTF. The CDR3 region has the DNA TGTGCCAGCACCGTGGTCTATGGCTACACCTTC. The rearrangement joins TRBV2 to TRBJ1-2; no clear D gene. This CDR3 region has 11 residues. V dropped 7 bases and J dropped 4 bases, with 7 bases sitting between them. Germline V gene sequence: CDR1 SNHLY, CDR2 FYNNEI.

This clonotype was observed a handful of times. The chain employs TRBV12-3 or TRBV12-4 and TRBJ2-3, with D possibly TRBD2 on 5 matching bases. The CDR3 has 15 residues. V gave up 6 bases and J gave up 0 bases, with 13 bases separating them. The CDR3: CASSLWGASTDTQYF. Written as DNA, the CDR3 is TGTGCCAGCAGCCTCTGGGGAGCTAGCACAGATACGCAGTATTTT.

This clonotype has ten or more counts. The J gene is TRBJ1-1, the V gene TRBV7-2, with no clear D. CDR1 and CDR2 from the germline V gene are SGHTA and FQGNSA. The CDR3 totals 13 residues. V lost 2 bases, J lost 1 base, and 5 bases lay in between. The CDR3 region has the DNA TGTGCCAGCAGCTTAATAGGGAACACTGAAGCTTTCTTT. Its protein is CASSLIGNTEAFF. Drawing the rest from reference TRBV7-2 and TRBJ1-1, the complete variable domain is GAGVSQSPSNKVTEKGKDVELRCDPISGHTALYWYRQSLGQGLEFLIYFQGNSAPDKSGLPSDRFSAERTGGSVSTLTIQRTQQEDSAVYLCASSLIGNTEAFFGQGTRLTVV.

CDR3: CASSSGQGALSSPLHF. DNA of the CDR3: TGTGCCAGCAGCTCGGGACAGGGGGCATTGTCTTCACCCCTCCACTTT. The chain joins TRBV7-9 to TRBJ1-6, with 12 bases that match TRBD1. In germline, CDR1 is SEHNR, CDR2 FQNEAQ (reference sequence). The CDR3 consists of 16 residues. V shed 4 bases, J shed 9 bases, and the junction held 7 bases outside the gene matches.

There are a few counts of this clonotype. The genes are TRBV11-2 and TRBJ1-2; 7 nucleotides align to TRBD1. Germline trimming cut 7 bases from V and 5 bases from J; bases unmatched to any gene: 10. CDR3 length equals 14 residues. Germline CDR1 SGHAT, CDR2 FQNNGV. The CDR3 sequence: CASTRPGQKYGYTF. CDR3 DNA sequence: TGTGCCAGCACGAGACCGGGACAGAAGTATGGCTACACCTTC.

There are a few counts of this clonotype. The CDR3: CASSPGTSGVTDTQYF. The CDR3 DNA reads TGTGCCAGCAGTCCAGGGACTAGCGGGGTAACAGATACGCAGTATTTT. The J gene is TRBJ2-3, the V gene TRBV11-2; 13 positions match TRBD2. This CDR3 has 16 amino acids. Germline lookup yields CDR1 SGHAT and CDR2 FQNNGV. V lost 6 bases, J lost 3 bases, and 6 bases stayed unmatched.

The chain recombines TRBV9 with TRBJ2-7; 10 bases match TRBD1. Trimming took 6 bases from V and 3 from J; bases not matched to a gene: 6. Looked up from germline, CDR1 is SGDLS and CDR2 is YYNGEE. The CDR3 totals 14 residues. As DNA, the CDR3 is TGTGCCAGCACCCGTCGGGACAGGGGCTACGAGCAGTACTTC. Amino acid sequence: CASTRRDRGYEQYF.

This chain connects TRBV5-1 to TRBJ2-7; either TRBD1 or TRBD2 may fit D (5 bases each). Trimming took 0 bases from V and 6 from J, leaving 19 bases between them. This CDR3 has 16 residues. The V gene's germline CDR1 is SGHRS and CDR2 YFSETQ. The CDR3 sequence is CASSLGPGQRRSEQYF. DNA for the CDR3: TGCGCCAGCAGCTTGGGCCCGGGGCAGCGCCGGAGCGAGCAGTACTTC. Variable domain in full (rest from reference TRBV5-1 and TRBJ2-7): KAGVTQTPRYLIKTRGQQVTLSCSPISGHRSVSWYQQTPGQGLQFLFEYFSETQRNKGNFPGRFSGRQFSNSRSEMNVSTLELGDSALYLCASSLGPGQRRSEQYFGPGTRLTVT.